This is a list of T cell receptor beta chains from one sample in a study of T cells in localized non-small cell lung cancer. Libraries were prepared by immunoSEQ multiplex PCR; TCRdb keeps only in-frame clonotypes and omits some of them. The repertoire holds 15,000 to 18,000 clones, with about 87% as singletons. Sequencing used peripheral blood mononuclear cells, obtained before any cancer treatment. These receptors were obtained from a male donor older than 55 with stage II lung adenocarcinoma. Both conserved end residues are part of each CDR3. D genes are given only for firm matches. Size is stated for part of the rows, as once, few or many counts, or as a class when the clone is expanded.

clone size	V gene	J gene	D gene	CDR3 length	CDR3 protein	CDR3 DNA
once	TRBV5-1	TRBJ2-4	-	13	CASSSVPWDIQYF	TGCGCCAGCAGCTCGGTTCCGTGGGACATTCAGTACTTC
-	TRBV6-6	TRBJ1-2	TRBD1	13	CASIGTDNYGYTF	TGTGCCAGCATCGGGACAGACAACTATGGCTACACCTTC
few	TRBV30	TRBJ2-1	-	13	CAWAGANLNEQFF	TGTGCCTGGGCGGGGGCTAACCTAAATGAGCAGTTCTTC
-	TRBV11-3	TRBJ1-1	TRBD1	17	CASSPQTGGAIPTEAFF	TGTGCCAGCAGCCCACAGACAGGGGGCGCGATTCCCACTGAAGCTTTCTTT
-	TRBV28	TRBJ2-1	TRBD2	16	CASSFIGGLSSNEQFF	TGTGCCAGCAGTTTCATCGGGGGACTATCGTCTAATGAGCAGTTCTTC
-	TRBV13	TRBJ2-1	-	13	CASSLGRANEQFF	TGTGCCAGCAGCTTAGGCAGGGCAAATGAGCAGTTCTTC
-	TRBV11-3	TRBJ1-2	TRBD1	14	CASSAGGSVYGYTF	TGTGCCAGCAGCGCAGGGGGCAGCGTCTATGGCTACACCTTC
-	TRBV9	TRBJ2-5	TRBD1	14	CASSPGQGMETQYF	TGTGCCAGCAGCCCGGGACAGGGAATGGAGACCCAGTACTTC
-	TRBV25-1	TRBJ2-1	TRBD2	14	CASRGGLQVDEQFF	TGTGCCAGCAGGGGGGGACTACAAGTCGATGAGCAGTTCTTC
-	TRBV4-1	TRBJ1-1	TRBD1	17	CASSQDLGQGARTEAFF	TGCGCCAGCAGCCAAGATCTGGGACAGGGGGCGCGGACTGAAGCTTTCTTT
-	TRBV9	TRBJ2-1	TRBD2	17	CASSVSPGRSGSNEQFF	TGTGCCAGCAGCGTTAGCCCCGGGAGGTCCGGAAGCAATGAGCAGTTCTTC
-	TRBV27	TRBJ2-2	-	16	CASSPQHLLNTGELFF	TGTGCCAGCAGTCCACAACACCTTTTGAACACCGGGGAGCTGTTTTTT
few	TRBV6-1	TRBJ1-5	TRBD1	15	CASTGQGAANQPQHF	TGTGCCAGCACTGGACAGGGGGCGGCAAATCAGCCCCAGCATTTT
-	TRBV27	TRBJ1-4	-	14	CASSLNYMSEKLFF	TGTGCCAGCAGTTTAAATTATATGAGTGAAAAACTGTTTTTT
-	TRBV7-9	TRBJ2-1	-	13	CASSFQPTNEQFF	TGTGCCAGCAGCTTTCAGCCGACCAATGAGCAGTTCTTC
few	TRBV19	TRBJ1-4	-	13	CASISGPTEKLFF	TGTGCCAGCATATCGGGGCCGACTGAAAAACTGTTTTTT
-	TRBV12-5	TRBJ1-5	-	13	CASMGQVNQPQHF	TGTGCTAGTATGGGGCAGGTCAATCAGCCCCAGCATTTT
-	TRBV19	TRBJ1-5	TRBD1	17	CASSPRTGPGEKQPQHF	TGTGCCAGTAGTCCTCGGACAGGGCCAGGGGAAAAGCAGCCCCAGCATTTT
-	TRBV29-1	TRBJ2-2	-	14	CSPRFRQSTGELFF	TGCAGCCCCCGATTCAGACAGAGCACCGGGGAGCTGTTTTTT
few	TRBV21-1	TRBJ2-7	-	17	CASSKEGGRPVSYEQYF	TGTGCCAGCAGCAAAGAGGGAGGGAGGCCTGTATCCTACGAGCAGTACTTC
-	TRBV5-4	TRBJ2-5	-	18	CASSLGYRRDPSQETQYF	TGTGCCAGCAGCTTGGGCTACAGACGGGACCCATCTCAAGAGACCCAGTACTTC
-	TRBV4-1	TRBJ2-1	TRBD2	17	CASSQDSGGSAYNEQFF	TGCGCCAGCAGCCAAGATTCGGGCGGGAGCGCCTACAATGAGCAGTTCTTC
-	TRBV13	TRBJ2-1	TRBD1	15	CASSLTGGLDDEQFF	TGTGCCAGCAGCTTAACAGGGGGCCTCGATGATGAGCAGTTCTTC
-	TRBV10-1	TRBJ2-2	-	13	CASSVAAAGELFF	TGCGCCAGCAGTGTGGCGGCAGCCGGGGAGCTGTTTTTT
-	TRBV4-1	TRBJ2-1	TRBD1	14	CASSQVSRGYEQFF	TGCGCCAGCAGTCAGGTTAGCAGGGGGTATGAGCAGTTCTTC
-	TRBV5-1	TRBJ2-1	-	14	CASSPGRGLDEQFF	TGCGCCAGCAGCCCAGGACGAGGGCTGGATGAGCAGTTCTTC
few	TRBV11-2	TRBJ1-2	-	14	CASSLAPLLYGYTF	TGTGCCAGCAGCTTGGCCCCCCTACTCTATGGCTACACCTTC
-	TRBV9	TRBJ2-5	TRBD2	16	CASSVASGGQKETQYF	TGTGCCAGCAGCGTAGCTTCGGGAGGGCAAAAAGAGACCCAGTACTTC
-	TRBV30	TRBJ2-7	TRBD2	16	CAWSVPTSGSSYEQYF	TGTGCCTGGAGTGTCCCGACTAGCGGGAGTTCCTACGAGCAGTACTTC
-	TRBV5-8	TRBJ1-5	-	12	CATGRGNQPQHF	TGTGCCACCGGCAGGGGCAATCAGCCCCAGCATTTT
-	TRBV29-1	TRBJ1-1	-	12	CSAGASSVLPPF	TGCAGCGCTGGGGCCAGCTCGGTCCTCCCCCCATTT
-	TRBV9	TRBJ2-3	-	17	CASSSNWDTSSTDTQYF	TGTGCCAGCAGCTCCAACTGGGACACCTCTAGCACAGATACGCAGTATTTT
-	TRBV2	TRBJ1-3	-	15	CASSDTGYSGNTIYF	TGTGCCAGCAGTGATACAGGTTACTCTGGAAACACCATATATTTT
-	TRBV25-1	TRBJ2-3	-	14	CASSERSRTDTQYF	TGTGCCAGCAGTGAACGGTCCCGCACAGATACGCAGTATTTT
once	TRBV9	TRBJ2-1	TRBD2	15	CASSTSGTSGIEQFF	TGTGCCAGCAGCACTAGTGGGACTAGCGGGATAGAGCAGTTCTTC
once	TRBV19	TRBJ1-5	-	16	CASSIRGQGLGQPQHF	TGTGCCAGTAGTATAAGAGGGCAGGGGCTAGGACAGCCCCAGCATTTT
-	TRBV7-3	TRBJ2-1	TRBD2	16	CASSPIAGGSGNEQFF	TGTGCCAGCAGCCCCATAGCGGGAGGGAGTGGGAATGAGCAGTTCTTC
-	TRBV5-1	TRBJ1-5	-	15	CASSPAGLSNQPQHF	TGCGCCAGCAGCCCGGCAGGGTTGAGCAATCAGCCCCAGCATTTT
-	TRBV10-3	TRBJ2-1	-	13	CAISESPRGEQFF	TGTGCCATCAGTGAGTCCCCACGAGGTGAGCAGTTCTTC
once	TRBV2	TRBJ2-7	TRBD1	14	CASSVGTGGGEQYF	TGTGCCAGCAGTGTAGGGACAGGGGGCGGCGAGCAGTACTTC
once	TRBV18	TRBJ2-1	-	15	CASSPNQGWANEQFF	TGTGCCAGCTCACCCAACCAGGGGTGGGCCAATGAGCAGTTCTTC